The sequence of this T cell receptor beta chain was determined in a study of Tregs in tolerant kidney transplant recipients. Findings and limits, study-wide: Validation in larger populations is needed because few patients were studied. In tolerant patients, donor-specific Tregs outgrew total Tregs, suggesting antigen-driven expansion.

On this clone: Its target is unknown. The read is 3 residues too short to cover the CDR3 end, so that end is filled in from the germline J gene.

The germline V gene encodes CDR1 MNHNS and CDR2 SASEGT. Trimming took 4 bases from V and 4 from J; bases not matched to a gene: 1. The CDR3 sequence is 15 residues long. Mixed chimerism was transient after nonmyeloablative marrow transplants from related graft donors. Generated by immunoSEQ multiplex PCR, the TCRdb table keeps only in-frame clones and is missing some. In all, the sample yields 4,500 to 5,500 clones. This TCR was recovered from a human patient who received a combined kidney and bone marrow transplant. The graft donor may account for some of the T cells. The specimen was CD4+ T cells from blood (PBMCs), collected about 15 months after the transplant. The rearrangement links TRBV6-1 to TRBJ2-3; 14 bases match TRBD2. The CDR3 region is CASSGLAGGPDTQYF. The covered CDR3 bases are TGTGCCAGCAGTGGACTAGCGGGGGGGCCAGATACG.